The 32 T cell receptor beta chains presented below share a single source sample, sequenced in a study of blood T cell repertoires in COVID-19. The data were produced by immunoSEQ multiplex PCR, yet TCRdb's version contains in-frame clones alone and is incomplete. The top ten clones hold 4.3% of a sample with 110,000 to 150,000 clones, roughly 88% of them seen once. The sequencing sample was made of PBMCs or T cells enriched from blood (not recorded which). These receptor sequences come from a man aged 50-59 years who had recovered from COVID-19.

The sample holds a few counts of this clone. The chain recombines TRBV18 with TRBJ2-1; TRBD1 aligns across 7 bases. Germline CDR1 and CDR2: KGHSH and LQKENI. Trimming took 5 bases from V and 0 from J; bases not matched to a gene: 4. The CDR3 is made up of 15 amino acids. The CDR3, as DNA: TGTGCCAGCTCAGAGGGACAGAGCTCCTACAATGAGCAGTTCTTC. Translated: CASSEGQSSYNEQFF.

This sequence joins TRBV21-1 and TRBJ1-1. TRBV21-1 is labeled a pseudogene. The CDR3 runs 11 residues. CDR3 protein: CASSKVIMAFF. The CDR3 region has the DNA TGTGCCAGCAGCAAAGTAATAATGGCTTTCTTT.

The genes are TRBV23-1 and TRBJ2-6, with 7 bases aligning to TRBD1. Being an ORF, TRBV23-1 has a function that is uncertain. The V gene end was trimmed by 6 bases and the J gene end by 0 bases; junction bases not matched to a gene: 14. The CDR3 spans 19 residues. CDR3 DNA: TGCGCCAGCAGCCCCGGGACAGCCTACTTGAACTCTGGGGCCAACGTCCTGACTTTC. Translated: CASSPGTAYLNSGANVLTF.

The chain is built from TRBV7-9 and TRBJ2-1; TRBD2 matches 7 bases. V lost 5 bases and J lost 1; bases outside the gene matches: 8. Looked up from germline, CDR1 is SEHNR and CDR2 is FQNEAQ (reference sequence). This CDR3 comprises 16 residues. CDR3 protein: CASSAHSGRSYNEQFF. Written as DNA, the CDR3 is TGTGCCAGCAGCGCTCATAGCGGGCGGTCCTACAATGAGCAGTTCTTC.

The chain uses TRBV5-5 and TRBJ1-1, with D unresolved. Trimming cost V 4 bases and J 1 base, with 11 bases left between them. Germline V gene sequence: CDR1 SGHKS, CDR2 YYEKEE (reference sequence). The CDR3 sequence is 14 residues long. The CDR3 loop reads CASSKGRQNTEAFF. Written as DNA, the CDR3 is TGTGCCAGCAGCAAAGGGAGGCAGAACACTGAAGCTTTCTTT. The full variable domain, rest sourced from reference TRBV5-5 and TRBJ1-1, is DAGVTQSPTHLIKTRGQQVTLRCSPISGHKSVSWYQQVLGQGPQFIFQYYEKEERGRGNFPDRFSARQFPNYSSELNVNALLLGDSALYLCASSKGRQNTEAFFGQGTRLTVV.

V and J are TRBV9 and TRBJ1-1; a possible D gene is TRBD1 (5 bases). V was clipped by 3 bases and J by 2 bases, with 32 bases between them. The germline V gene encodes CDR1 SGDLS and CDR2 YYNGEE. The CDR3 length is 21 residues. The chain's CDR3 is CASSALGGPTRALQINTEAFF. The CDR3 nucleotides read TGTGCCAGCAGCGCCCTGGGAGGACCGACCAGGGCCCTTCAAATTAACACTGAAGCTTTCTTT.

V usage is TRBV4-1 and J usage is TRBJ1-2, with D maybe TRBD1 (5 bases). This CDR3 is 17 amino acids long. Between the trimmed V and J ends, which lost 4 bases and 0 bases, there was a span of 18 bases. The germline V gene has CDR1 MGHRA and CDR2 YSYEKL. In DNA, the CDR3 is TGCGCCAGCAGCCCCCGCCCCGGGACTTTAACTAACTATGGCTACACCTTC. It codes for CASSPRPGTLTNYGYTF.

In this sample, this clone turned up once. Within the sample, other DNA sequences also encode this same CDR3. The chain combines TRBV7-2 with TRBJ1-5, with 7 bases fitting TRBD1. The CDR3 is 14 residues long. CDR1 SGHTA and CDR2 FQGNSA come from the germline V gene. V lost 5 bases to trimming and J lost 4 bases; unmatched junction nucleotides: 5. CDR3 residues: CASSLAGGNQPQHF. CDR3 in DNA: TGTGCCAGCAGCCTCGCAGGGGGGAATCAGCCCCAGCATTTT. The variable domain in full, completed from reference TRBV7-2 and TRBJ1-5, reads GAGVSQSPSNKVTEKGKDVELRCDPISGHTALYWYRQSLGQGLEFLIYFQGNSAPDKSGLPSDRFSAERTGGSVSTLTIQRTQQEDSAVYLCASSLAGGNQPQHFGDGTRLSIL.

This chain links TRBV13 with TRBJ1-3, with 7 bases matching TRBD1. J was trimmed by 4 bases and V by 0 bases; bases with no gene match: 3. Germline V lookup: CDR1 PRHDT, CDR2 FYEKMQ (reference sequence). The CDR3 contains 15 residues. CDR3 sequence: CASSLGPTGGNTIYF. In DNA form, the CDR3 reads TGTGCCAGCAGCTTAGGACCGACAGGGGGAAACACCATATATTTT.

This sequence joins TRBV4-3 and TRBJ2-3, with D possibly TRBD2 on 7 matching bases. Germline V lookup: CDR1 LGHNA, CDR2 YSLEER. V lost 3 bases to trimming and J lost 6 bases, with 19 bases between them. The CDR3 has 16 amino acids. CDR3 sequence reads: CASSQGAVGEGDTQYF. The DNA of the CDR3 is TGCGCCAGCAGCCAGGGGGCCGTCGGGGAGGGGGATACGCAGTATTTT.

The chain joins TRBV2 to TRBJ1-5, with D hard to call. The CDR3 has 13 residues. V was clipped by 7 bases and J by 0 bases, with 7 bases between them. Germline CDR1 and CDR2: SNHLY and FYNNEI. CDR3 region: CASTQDSNQPQHF. The CDR3 DNA is TGTGCCAGCACTCAGGATAGCAATCAGCCCCAGCATTTT.

The chain joins TRBV29-1 to TRBJ1-5, with 8 nucleotides matching TRBD1. Germline V CDR1 and CDR2: SQVTM, ANQGSEA. The CDR3 sequence is 13 residues long. With 6 bases clipped from V and 4 bases from J, the junction kept 5 bases outside the gene matches. Written as DNA, the CDR3 is TGCAGCGTGAGGACAGGGATTAATCAGCCCCAGCATTTT. Its protein product is CSVRTGINQPQHF.

CDR3 region: CASTQWDREKYEQYV. DNA for the CDR3: TGCGCCAGCACCCAATGGGACAGGGAGAAATACGAGCAGTACGTC. The chain is built from TRBV10-1 and TRBJ2-7, with TRBD1 matching 9 bases. CDR1 is WNHNN and CDR2 is SYGVQD in the germline V gene (reference sequence). V was clipped by 7 bases and J by 4 bases; unmatched bases: 11. The CDR3 has 15 residues.

The V call is TRBV30, the J call TRBJ1-6; 9 bases line up with TRBD1. CDR1 is GTSNPN, CDR2 SVGIG, per germline (reference sequence). V was clipped by 3 bases and J by 2 bases; unmatched bases: 5. The CDR3 loop spans 16 amino acids. This CDR3 is CAWSRQGGTYNSPLHF. CDR3 bases: TGTGCCTGGAGCAGACAGGGGGGCACCTATAATTCACCCCTCCACTTT.

The chain uses TRBV5-4 and TRBJ1-2; TRBD1 matches at 8 bases. Germline CDR1 is SGHNT and CDR2 is YYREEE (reference sequence). This CDR3 is 15 amino acids long. V shed 4 bases, J shed 3 bases, and the junction held 8 bases outside the gene matches. CDR3 protein: CASSRGQGGDYGYTF. The CDR3 bases are TGTGCCAGCAGCCGCGGACAGGGAGGGGACTATGGCTACACCTTC.

The rearrangement joins TRBV4-3 to TRBJ1-1; no definite D call. The CDR3 contains 15 residues. Germline CDR1 reads LGHNA; CDR2 reads YSLEER. V lost 1 base to trimming and J lost 0 bases, with 9 bases between them. CDR3 coding DNA: TGCGCCAGCAGCCAAGTGGGCAGCCTGAACACTGAAGCTTTCTTT. Translation gives CASSQVGSLNTEAFF.

The rearrangement joins TRBV15 to TRBJ2-7; 9 bases are a match to TRBD1. Unmatched junction bases numbered 2, after V lost 5 bases and J lost 0 bases. Germline CDR1 is LNHNV and CDR2 is YYDKDF (reference sequence). The CDR3 consists of 14 residues. The CDR3 is CATSQDRGSYEQYV. In DNA, the CDR3 is TGTGCCACCAGCCAGGACAGGGGCTCCTACGAGCAGTACGTC.

The chain is built from TRBV30 and TRBJ2-3, with D maybe TRBD1 (6 bases). V lost 8 bases to trimming and J lost 2 bases, with 17 bases between them. The CDR3 runs to 14 residues. Germline CDR1 and CDR2: GTSNPN and SVGIG (reference sequence). The CDR3 here is CAASTGSYTDTQYF. CDR3 DNA: TGTGCCGCCTCGACAGGTTCTTACACAGATACGCAGTATTTT.

The chain links TRBV12-3 or TRBV12-4 to TRBJ2-7; D may be TRBD1 (6 bases). V gave up 3 bases and J gave up 1 base, with 7 bases separating them. CDR3 length equals 13 residues. The CDR3, as DNA: TGTGCCAGCAGTTTGGGGACATCCTACGAGCAGTACGTC. Its protein is CASSLGTSYEQYV.

V gene TRBV7-8 combines with J gene TRBJ1-1, with no clear D. Trimming removed 3 bases at V and 1 base at J, with 6 bases between. Looked up from germline, CDR1 is SGHVS and CDR2 is FQNEAQ. The CDR3 covers 13 residues. The CDR3 DNA is TGTGCCAGCAGCTTCAATCAGAACACTGAAGCTTTCTTT. Residues: CASSFNQNTEAFF.

The V call is TRBV7-2, the J call TRBJ1-5; perhaps TRBD1 as D (6 bases). The V gene lost 6 bases and the J gene lost 2 bases, with 14 bases spanning the gap. This CDR3 has 15 amino acids. The V gene's germline CDR1 is SGHTA and CDR2 FQGNSA. CDR3 DNA sequence: TGTGCCAGCAGGAGAAAAGGACAGCGCAATCAGCCCCAGCATTTT. As protein: CASRRKGQRNQPQHF. The variable domain in full, with the rest retrieved from reference TRBV7-2 and TRBJ1-5, is GAGVSQSPSNKVTEKGKDVELRCDPISGHTALYWYRQSLGQGLEFLIYFQGNSAPDKSGLPSDRFSAERTGGSVSTLTIQRTQQEDSAVYLCASRRKGQRNQPQHFGDGTRLSIL.

The V gene is TRBV2, the J gene TRBJ1-1; TRBD1 agrees at 7 bases. CDR3 size: 15 residues. Germline CDR1 is SNHLY and CDR2 is FYNNEI. V was pared by 2 bases and J by 3 bases, with 6 bases of the junction left unmatched. The CDR3 DNA reads as TGTGCCAGCAGTGAAACCAGGGGGAGGCACACTGAAGCTTTCTTT. Its translation is CASSETRGRHTEAFF.

Only a few counts were recorded for this clone. This chain connects TRBV27 to TRBJ1-2, with D possibly being TRBD1 (5 bases). Germline V lookup: CDR1 MNHEY, CDR2 SMNVEV (reference sequence). V was cut by 1 base and J by 5 bases, with 8 bases left in between. This CDR3 has 13 residues. In DNA, the CDR3 is TGTGCCAGCAGTTTATGGGCAGGGTATGGCTACACCTTC. Amino acids: CASSLWAGYGYTF.

This chain uses TRBV25-1 with TRBJ1-2, with no clear D. Trimming pared 4 bases from V and 2 bases from J, leaving 11 bases between. Per germline, CDR1 MGHDK and CDR2 SYGVNS. The CDR3 loop spans 14 amino acids. The CDR3 sequence: CASSAAIANYGYTF. The CDR3 DNA is TGTGCCAGCAGTGCCGCCATCGCGAACTATGGCTACACCTTC.

The V and J genes are TRBV2 and TRBJ2-7; D not certain. Trimming removed 10 bases from V and 0 bases from J, with 10 bases in between. CDR3 length equals 12 residues. Germline values: CDR1 SNHLY, CDR2 FYNNEI. The chain's CDR3 is CATHSFSYEQYF. CDR3 DNA sequence: TGTGCCACCCACAGCTTCTCCTACGAGCAGTACTTC.

The rearrangement links TRBV5-4 to TRBJ2-1; 13 bases are a match to TRBD2. This CDR3 has 16 residues. Germline trimming cut 3 bases from V and 1 base from J; bases unmatched to any gene: 1. Germline assignment: CDR1 SGHNT and CDR2 YYREEE (reference sequence). CDR3 sequence (DNA): TGTGCCAGCAGCTGGACTAGCGGGAGTTCCTACAATGAGCAGTTCTTC. Protein: CASSWTSGSSYNEQFF.

The chain uses TRBV18 and TRBJ2-7, with TRBD1 identical over 7 bases. Germline CDR1 KGHSH, CDR2 LQKENI. V gave up 6 bases and J gave up 4 bases; unmatched junction bases: 9. The CDR3 has 14 amino acids. The DNA for the CDR3 is TGTGCCAGCTCTCAGGGGGACCTGACTTACGAGCAGTACTTC. Translation: CASSQGDLTYEQYF.

This clone appeared a single time. The chain employs TRBV7-7 and TRBJ2-3; 9 bases are a match to TRBD2. The CDR3 runs 16 residues. The germline gives CDR1 SSHAT, CDR2 FNYEAQ (reference sequence). Losses at the gene ends were 5 bases for V and 6 bases for J; bases not matched to a gene: 12. Here the CDR3 DNA reads TGTGCCAGCAGCCGGGACTTGGCGGGAGGGATGGATACGCAGTATTTT. Its translation: CASSRDLAGGMDTQYF.

Points on this clone: An end of the junction differs from the germline gene, which may be a read error. The chain joins TRBV27 to TRBJ2-7; TRBD1 is a possible D gene (5 bases). Looked up from germline, CDR1 is MNHEY and CDR2 is SMNVEV (reference sequence). This CDR3 comprises 12 residues. CDR3 protein: CASSLSQGAQHF. CDR3 DNA sequence: TGTGCCAGCAGTTTATCCCAAGGGGCCCAGCACTTC.

The chain uses TRBV18 and TRBJ2-2; TRBD1 matches at 9 bases. The germline V gene encodes CDR1 KGHSH and CDR2 LQKENI. With 5 bases clipped from V and 6 bases from J, the junction kept 10 bases outside the gene matches. The CDR3 runs to 16 residues. This chain's CDR3 is CASSSVAQGAAGELFF. The CDR3 DNA reads TGTGCCAGCTCATCTGTAGCACAGGGGGCCGCCGGGGAGCTGTTTTTT.

The chain is built from TRBV30 and TRBJ1-4; D is perhaps TRBD1 (6 bases). The CDR3 totals 13 residues. The germline V gene has CDR1 GTSNPN and CDR2 SVGIG (reference sequence). The germline V and J ends were trimmed by 4 bases and 8 bases, with 14 bases remaining between them. For the CDR3, the DNA is TGTGCCTGGAACAGGGAAGTTGGAGAAAAACTGTTTTTT. Protein sequence: CAWNREVGEKLFF.

The chain has TRBV7-9 and TRBJ2-3; TRBD2 agrees at 7 bases. The CDR3 sequence is 15 residues long. Germline-derived CDR1 and CDR2 are SEHNR and FQNEAQ (reference sequence). V lost 2 bases to trimming and J lost 2 bases; unmatched junction nucleotides: 4. The DNA of the CDR3 is TGTGCCAGCAGCTTACAGACTAGCCCCACAGATACGCAGTATTTT. It is translated as CASSLQTSPTDTQYF.